The rows below give T cell receptor beta chains drawn from one sample of a study of control samples from healthy donors and cancer patients. Profiled with immunoSEQ multiplex PCR; TCRdb holds only in-frame clones, not every one. The sample shows 350,000 to 450,000 clones, 80% to 95% of them seen only once. Sequencing used PBMCs. The receptors derive from a man aged 35 to 55 with head and neck cancer. The CDR3 runs from the conserved cysteine through the conserved F or W. D genes are given only for firm matches. The size of a clone is reported for some rows only, either as once, few or many, or as a class for expanded clones.

j_gene | abundance | d_gene | v_gene | CDR3aa | CDR3nt
TRBJ2-3 | - | - | TRBV15 | CATQSAGRTDTQYF | TGTGCCACCCAGTCGGCAGGTCGGACAGATACGCAGTATTTT
TRBJ2-5 | - | TRBD2 | TRBV5-1 | CASSLPHAGEETQYF | TGCGCCAGCAGCTTACCCCACGCGGGGGAAGAGACCCAGTACTTC
TRBJ2-5 | - | - | TRBV11-1 | CASSFKVLGLETQYF | TGTGCCAGCAGCTTTAAGGTGCTAGGGCTGGAGACCCAGTACTTC
TRBJ2-1 | - | TRBD2 | TRBV27 | CASSLRGRGDEQFF | TGTGCCAGCAGTTTACGGGGGAGGGGAGATGAGCAGTTCTTC
TRBJ2-7 | - | - | TRBV6-5 | CASNRQAYEQYF | TGTGCCAGCAATCGACAGGCCTACGAGCAGTACTTC
TRBJ1-3 | - | - | TRBV9 | CASSVASSGNTIYF | TGTGCCAGCAGCGTAGCCAGCTCTGGAAACACCATATATTTT
TRBJ2-3 | - | - | TRBV7-3 | CASSSSDYSDTQYF | TGTGCCAGCAGCTCATCGGACTATTCAGATACGCAGTATTTT
TRBJ2-7 | few | TRBD1 | TRBV2 | CASIPDRGREQYF | TGTGCCAGCATACCGGACAGGGGCCGGGAGCAGTACTTC
TRBJ2-1 | - | - | TRBV10-3 | CAISDSGYNNEQFF | TGTGCCATCAGTGATAGCGGATACAACAATGAGCAGTTCTTC
TRBJ2-7 | - | - | TRBV14 | CASSPTGRIPFYEQYF | TGTGCCAGCAGCCCCACGGGAAGGATCCCCTTCTACGAGCAGTACTTC
TRBJ1-2 | few | TRBD1 | TRBV28 | CASRPPGQVYGYTF | TGTGCCAGCAGGCCACCGGGACAGGTATATGGCTACACCTTC
TRBJ2-3 | once | TRBD1 | TRBV14 | CASSQTEKTGYAQYF | TGTGCCAGCAGCCAAACGGAAAAGACAGGGTATGCGCAGTATTTT
TRBJ2-2 | once | - | TRBV7-6 | CASSLETGLSAGELFF | TGTGCCAGCAGCTTAGAGACAGGCTTGAGCGCCGGGGAGCTGTTTTTT
TRBJ1-4 | - | TRBD1 | TRBV6-5 | CASSTDRGSEKLFF | TGTGCCAGCAGCACCGACAGGGGAAGTGAAAAACTGTTTTTT
TRBJ2-1 | - | TRBD2 | TRBV15 | CATSRDWTSSNEQFF | TGTGCCACCAGCAGAGATTGGACTAGCAGCAACGAGCAGTTCTTC
TRBJ2-1 | - | - | TRBV4-3 | CASSQGGQVIEQFF | TGCGCCAGCAGCCAAGGGGGTCAGGTTATCGAGCAGTTCTTC
TRBJ1-4 | - | - | TRBV19 | CASSPRAGTNEKLFF | TGTGCCAGTAGTCCCCGTGCGGGGACTAATGAAAAACTGTTTTTT
TRBJ2-5 | - | TRBD1 | TRBV5-6 | CASSSVRTGGNTQYF | TGTGCCAGCAGCTCCGTGCGGACAGGCGGTAACACCCAGTACTTC
TRBJ1-2 | few | - | TRBV6-4 | CASSDWNVGGGYTF | TGTGCCAGCAGTGACTGGAACGTAGGGGGGGGCTACACCTTC
TRBJ2-1 | - | TRBD2 | TRBV28 | CARDGLAGEYNEQFF | TGTGCCAGAGATGGACTAGCGGGGGAGTACAATGAGCAGTTCTTC
TRBJ1-2 | - | - | TRBV10-2 | CASPGFHYGYTF | TGCGCCAGCCCAGGGTTTCACTATGGCTACACCTTC
TRBJ2-1 | - | - | TRBV6-2/TRBV6-3 | CASSPLVIAAYNEQFF | TGTGCCAGCAGTCCCTTAGTCATAGCGGCCTACAATGAGCAGTTCTTC
TRBJ1-4 | - | - | TRBV6-5 | CASSWSKSTNEKLFF | TGTGCCAGCAGTTGGAGCAAGTCAACTAATGAAAAACTGTTTTTT
TRBJ1-2 | - | - | TRBV2 | CASSERGPNYGYTF | TGTGCCAGCAGTGAGAGGGGACCTAACTATGGCTACACCTTC
TRBJ2-2 | - | - | TRBV5-1 | CASESGQGLHGELFF | TGCGCCAGCGAGAGTGGACAGGGACTACACGGGGAGCTGTTTTTT
TRBJ2-7 | - | - | TRBV27 | CASSLSSGSYEQYF | TGTGCCAGCAGTTTATCTTCGGGGTCCTACGAGCAGTACTTC
TRBJ2-7 | - | - | TRBV4-2 | CASSQDVSQSSYEQYF | TGTGCCAGCAGCCAAGATGTCAGTCAGAGCTCCTACGAGCAGTACTTC
TRBJ1-1 | - | - | TRBV7-3 | CASSPDGGAEAFF | TGTGCCAGCAGCCCGGATGGCGGGGCTGAAGCTTTCTTT
TRBJ1-6 | few | - | TRBV30 | CAWSVRRQGGSPLHF | TGTGCCTGGAGTGTACGGCGTCAGGGCGGTTCACCCCTCCACTTT
TRBJ1-1 | - | TRBD1 | TRBV7-8 | CASSHAGTAGTEAFF | TGTGCCAGCAGCCACGCTGGGACAGCCGGCACTGAAGCTTTCTTT
TRBJ1-6 | - | TRBD1 | TRBV14 | CASSHRQGLLNSPLHF | TGTGCCAGCAGCCACAGACAGGGTCTCCTTAATTCACCCCTCCACTTT
TRBJ1-6 | - | TRBD1 | TRBV28 | CASSADRVGSPLHF | TGTGCCAGCAGTGCAGACAGGGTAGGATCACCCCTCCACTTT
TRBJ1-3 | - | - | TRBV5-6 | CASSLGLGNTIYF | TGTGCCAGCAGCTTGGGTCTTGGAAACACCATATATTTT
TRBJ2-7 | - | - | TRBV5-4 | CASGRGLSYEQYF | TGTGCCAGCGGGAGGGGGCTTTCCTACGAGCAGTACTTC
TRBJ1-3 | - | TRBD1 | TRBV25-1 | CASSPPGQSSGNTIYF | TGTGCCAGCAGTCCCCCGGGACAGAGCTCTGGAAACACCATATATTTT